A single TCR beta chain is shown here with its context. There are 18 residues in the CDR3. Germline-derived CDR1 and CDR2 are SGHNT and YENEEA. V lost 5 bases to trimming and J lost 5 bases; unmatched junction nucleotides: 14. One Seattle source followed patients from active infection through their disease course. Libraries were prepared by immunoSEQ multiplex PCR; TCRdb keeps only in-frame clonotypes and omits some of them. The sample shows under 200,000 clones, 80% to 85% of them seen only once. The data derive from a study of blood T cell repertoires in COVID-19. Study as a whole: Samples came from the United States, Italy and Spain, spanning acute and convalescent COVID-19. T cells, B-cell-depleted T cells, or PBMCs supplied cDNA or gDNA.

The chain couples TRBV11-3 to TRBJ2-2, with 10 bases aligning to TRBD2. Sequencing was carried out using peripheral blood. The sequence was collected from a woman in her sixties or seventies with COVID-19, enrolled during active disease. Here the CDR3 DNA reads TGTGCCAGCAGCCCAGGCCCTTTCGGACTAGCGGATACCGGGGAGCTGTTTTTT. It translates to CASSPGPFGLADTGELFF.